The 19 T cell receptor beta chains below were found in one sample sequenced in a study of T cell responses to AZD1222 COVID-19 vaccine. Only in-frame clones appear in the TCRdb table, and some are missing; sequencing was by immunoSEQ multiplex PCR. This sample yields about 170,000 clones, of which 85% to 95% are seen a single time; roughly 3.9% belongs to the top ten. The sequencing used peripheral blood, collected on day 0 of AZD1222 vaccination. These receptors came from an adult in good health.

The chain couples TRBV5-1 to TRBJ2-2; D gene ambiguous. Germline-derived CDR1 and CDR2 are SGHRS and YFSETQ. V lost 7 bases and J 4 bases, leaving 8 bases between the germline ends. This CDR3 contains 12 residues. The CDR3 region has the DNA TGCGCCAGCGCAGCACCCACCGGGGAGCTGTTTTTT. Its protein product is CASAAPTGELFF.

This chain connects TRBV29-1 to TRBJ2-1; perhaps TRBD2 as D (7 bases). V was clipped by 5 bases and J by 8 bases, with 25 bases between them. The CDR3 is 16 residues long. CDR1 is SQVTM, CDR2 ANQGSEA, per germline. This CDR3 is CSVSAPRLGGLYEQFF. The CDR3 nucleotides read TGCAGCGTTTCAGCCCCCCGGTTGGGGGGGCTGTATGAGCAGTTCTTC.

This clone is a singleton in its sample. V is TRBV29-1 and J is TRBJ1-1, with D hard to call. V lost 7 bases and J 1 base, leaving 13 bases between the germline ends. This CDR3 is built from 13 residues. The germline V gene encodes CDR1 SQVTM and CDR2 ANQGSEA. The CDR3 loop is CSAVPSENTEAFF. The DNA for the CDR3 is TGCAGCGCCGTACCGTCGGAGAACACTGAAGCTTTCTTT.

The CDR3 coding sequence is TGTGCCAGCAACAGGGGTTACAGTCAGCCCCAGCATTTT. It codes for CASNRGYSQPQHF. This chain connects TRBV19 to TRBJ1-5; TRBD1 matches 7 bases. This CDR3 is 13 amino acids long. V gave up 9 bases and J gave up 6 bases; unmatched junction bases: 8. Per the germline V gene, CDR1 is LNHDA and CDR2 is SQIVND (reference sequence).

The chain joins TRBV5-8 to TRBJ2-7, with D possibly being TRBD2 (5 bases). CDR3 length equals 14 residues. CDR1 and CDR2 from the germline V gene are SGHTS and YDEGEE. V shed 0 bases and J shed 6 bases, with 13 bases lying between them. CDR3 sequence (DNA): TGTGCCAGCAGCTTGGGACTGGAGGCAGTCGAGCAGTACTTC. Residues: CASSLGLEAVEQYF.

The table lists this clone with a few counts. The J gene is TRBJ2-7, the V gene TRBV4-1; 10 nucleotides line up with TRBD2. This CDR3 has 16 amino acids. Germline CDR1 reads MGHRA; CDR2 reads YSYEKL. After removal of 3 bases from V and 0 bases from J, the junction contained 5 bases not matched to a gene. This CDR3 is CASSHTAGGPSYEQYF. In DNA form, the CDR3 reads TGCGCCAGCAGCCATACAGCGGGAGGGCCCTCCTACGAGCAGTACTTC.

This clone was recorded once. The chain links TRBV20-1 to TRBJ2-3; D is ambiguous. The CDR3 is made up of 14 amino acids. In germline, CDR1 is DFQATT, CDR2 SNEGSKA (reference sequence). Trimming pared 3 bases from V and 9 bases from J, leaving 19 bases between. This CDR3 is CSASLLESQSTQYF. The CDR3 DNA sequence: TGCAGTGCTAGTCTTCTGGAGTCTCAAAGCACGCAGTATTTT.

The chain uses TRBV4-1 and TRBJ1-2; TRBD1 is a possible D gene (5 bases). The CDR3 has 17 residues. V was clipped by 0 bases and J by 4 bases, with 18 bases between them. Germline V lookup: CDR1 MGHRA, CDR2 YSYEKL. The CDR3 spells CASSQDFRAGQLYGYTF. DNA for the CDR3: TGCGCCAGCAGCCAAGATTTTCGGGCAGGGCAGCTCTATGGCTACACCTTC.

The chain joins TRBV2 to TRBJ1-1; unclear D gene. The CDR3 spans 12 residues. Germline-derived CDR1 and CDR2 are SNHLY and FYNNEI. V lost 6 bases to trimming and J lost 4 bases, with 9 bases between them. CDR3 sequence reads: CASRVVVTEAFF. The CDR3 nucleotides are TGTGCCAGCAGGGTCGTTGTCACTGAAGCTTTCTTT.

The CDR3 sequence: CSVEGQGFYGYTF. The CDR3, as DNA: TGCAGCGTTGAAGGACAGGGGTTCTATGGCTACACCTTC. V usage is TRBV29-1 and J usage is TRBJ1-2; 8 bases line up with TRBD1. After removal of 1 base from V and 4 bases from J, the junction contained 2 bases not matched to a gene. The CDR3 extends over 13 amino acids. Germline lookup yields CDR1 SQVTM and CDR2 ANQGSEA.

The genes are TRBV29-1 and TRBJ1-1, with D possibly being TRBD1 (5 bases). There are 13 residues in the CDR3. V was pared by 6 bases and J by 6 bases, with 17 bases between. Germline-derived CDR1 and CDR2 are SQVTM and ANQGSEA. The CDR3 DNA follows: TGCAGCGTCCATCGGGGGGGTATCCCTGAAGCTTTCTTT. Its translation: CSVHRGGIPEAFF.

V is TRBV7-9 and J is TRBJ2-3; 9 bases fit TRBD2. This CDR3 spans 18 amino acids. Trimming removed 6 bases from V and 0 bases from J; junction bases left unmatched: 13. From germline, CDR1 is SEHNR and CDR2 FQNEAQ (reference sequence). This CDR3 is CASRPPGSGGPSTDTQYF. CDR3 bases: TGTGCCAGCAGACCGCCGGGTAGCGGGGGCCCCAGCACAGATACGCAGTATTTT.

J is TRBJ1-4 and V is TRBV27, with TRBD1 matching 9 bases. Germline CDR1 is MNHEY and CDR2 is SMNVEV (reference sequence). CDR3 length: 15 residues. V gave up 5 bases and J gave up 8 bases; unmatched junction bases: 9. The CDR3 region is CASSPKGQGREKLFF. The DNA for the CDR3 is TGTGCCAGCAGTCCGAAGGGACAGGGCAGAGAAAAACTGTTTTTT.

CDR3 sequence (DNA): TGTGCCAGCAGTGTTGCAGGGGGCATGGAAAAACTGTTTTTT. It is translated as CASSVAGGMEKLFF. The chain has TRBV2 and TRBJ1-4; 8 bases agree with TRBD1. Looked up from germline, CDR1 is SNHLY and CDR2 is FYNNEI. The CDR3 is made up of 14 amino acids. The J segment lost 8 bases and the V segment lost 4 bases, leaving 6 bases of the junction unmatched. Filled out from reference TRBV2 and TRBJ1-4, the complete variable domain reads EPEVTQTPSHQVTQMGQEVILRCVPISNHLYFYWYRQILGQKVEFLVSFYNNEISEKSEIFDDQFSVERPDGSNFTLKIRSTKLEDSAMYFCASSVAGGMEKLFFGSGTQLSVL.

The rearrangement links TRBV19 to TRBJ1-1; D may be TRBD1 (6 bases). Trimming cost V 5 bases and J 6 bases, with 19 bases left between them. CDR3 length: 15 amino acids. CDR1 LNHDA and CDR2 SQIVND come from the germline V gene (reference sequence). This CDR3 is CASSQHKGGKAEAFF. CDR3 bases: TGTGCCAGTAGTCAGCACAAGGGGGGTAAAGCTGAAGCTTTCTTT.

The chain is built from TRBV7-2 and TRBJ2-3; 7 nucleotides match TRBD2. The V gene's germline CDR1 is SGHTA and CDR2 FQGNSA. The V gene end was trimmed by 1 base and the J gene end by 8 bases; junction bases not matched to a gene: 3. The CDR3 length is 13 residues. CDR3 DNA sequence: TGTGCCAGCAGCTTAGGGAGGACTAGTACGCAGTATTTT. It is translated as CASSLGRTSTQYF.

This clone was seen more than once but under ten times. This chain uses TRBV13 with TRBJ2-1; 7 bases line up with TRBD1. Per germline, CDR1 PRHDT and CDR2 FYEKMQ (reference sequence). V was clipped by 2 bases and J by 4 bases; unmatched bases: 2. The CDR3 covers 14 residues. As DNA, the CDR3 is TGTGCCAGCAGCTTAACGGGACAGTACAATGAGCAGTTCTTC. Translating it yields CASSLTGQYNEQFF.

The chain combines TRBV7-9 with TRBJ1-2; D unresolved. Deletions cut 4 bases from V and 6 bases from J, with 12 bases between. Per the germline V gene, CDR1 is SEHNR and CDR2 is FQNEAQ (reference sequence). The CDR3 covers 13 residues. The DNA of the CDR3 is TGTGCCAGCAGCTACATCGGGTTTCATGGCTACACCTTC. Amino acid sequence: CASSYIGFHGYTF.

The J gene is TRBJ1-5, the V gene TRBV7-2; D is possibly TRBD1 (5 bases). Germline lookup yields CDR1 SGHTA and CDR2 FQGNSA. Trimming cost V 1 base and J 7 bases, with 11 bases left between them. This CDR3 has 14 residues. DNA for the CDR3: TGTGCCAGCAGCTTAGTCCCAGGGATGCAGCCCCAGCATTTT. Translated: CASSLVPGMQPQHF. The full variable domain, in which reference TRBV7-2 and TRBJ1-5 provide the parts outside the CDR3, is GAGVSQSPSNKVTEKGKDVELRCDPISGHTALYWYRQSLGQGLEFLIYFQGNSAPDKSGLPSDRFSAERTGGSVSTLTIQRTQQEDSAVYLCASSLVPGMQPQHFGDGTRLSIL.